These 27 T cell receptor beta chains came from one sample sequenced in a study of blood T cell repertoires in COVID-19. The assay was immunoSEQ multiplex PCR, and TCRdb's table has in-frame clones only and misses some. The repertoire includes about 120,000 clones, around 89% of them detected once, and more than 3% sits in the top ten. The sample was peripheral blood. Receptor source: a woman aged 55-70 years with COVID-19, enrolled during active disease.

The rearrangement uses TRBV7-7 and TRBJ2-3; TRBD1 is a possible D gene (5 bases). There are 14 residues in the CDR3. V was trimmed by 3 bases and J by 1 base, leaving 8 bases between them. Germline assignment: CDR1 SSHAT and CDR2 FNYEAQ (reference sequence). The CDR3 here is CASSFQGGTDTQYF. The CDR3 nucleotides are TGTGCCAGCAGCTTCCAGGGTGGCACAGATACGCAGTATTTT.

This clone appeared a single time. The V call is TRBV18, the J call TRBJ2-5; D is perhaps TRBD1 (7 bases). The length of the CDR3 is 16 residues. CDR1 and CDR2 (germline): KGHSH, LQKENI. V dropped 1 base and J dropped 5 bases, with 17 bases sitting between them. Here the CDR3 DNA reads TGTGCCAGCTCACCACGTCAGGGGGGCTCTGAGGAGACCCAGTACTTC. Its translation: CASSPRQGGSEETQYF.

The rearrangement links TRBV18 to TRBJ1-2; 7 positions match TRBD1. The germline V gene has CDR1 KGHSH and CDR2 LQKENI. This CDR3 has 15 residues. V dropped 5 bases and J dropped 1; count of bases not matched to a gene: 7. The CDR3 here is CASSKGTEINYGYTF. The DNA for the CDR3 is TGTGCCAGCTCAAAGGGGACAGAAATTAACTATGGCTACACCTTC.

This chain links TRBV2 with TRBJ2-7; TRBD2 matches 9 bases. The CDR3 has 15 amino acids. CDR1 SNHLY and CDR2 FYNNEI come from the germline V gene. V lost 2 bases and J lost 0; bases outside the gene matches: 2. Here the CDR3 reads CASSEMRGGSYEQYF. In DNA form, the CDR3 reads TGTGCCAGCAGTGAAATGCGGGGGGGCTCCTACGAGCAGTACTTC. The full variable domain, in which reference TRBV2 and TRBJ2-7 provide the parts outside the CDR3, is EPEVTQTPSHQVTQMGQEVILRCVPISNHLYFYWYRQILGQKVEFLVSFYNNEISEKSEIFDDQFSVERPDGSNFTLKIRSTKLEDSAMYFCASSEMRGGSYEQYFGPGTRLTVT.

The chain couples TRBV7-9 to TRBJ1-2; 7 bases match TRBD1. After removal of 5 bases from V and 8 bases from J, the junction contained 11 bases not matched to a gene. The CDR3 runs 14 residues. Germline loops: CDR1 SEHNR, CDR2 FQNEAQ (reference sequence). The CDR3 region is CASSPRTGLRGYTF. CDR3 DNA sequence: TGTGCCAGCAGCCCACGGACAGGCCTGAGGGGCTACACCTTC.

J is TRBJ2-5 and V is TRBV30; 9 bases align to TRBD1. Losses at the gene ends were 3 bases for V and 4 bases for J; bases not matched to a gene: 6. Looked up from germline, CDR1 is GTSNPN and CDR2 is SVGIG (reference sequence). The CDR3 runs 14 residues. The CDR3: CAWSGQGWVETQYF. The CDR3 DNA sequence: TGTGCCTGGAGCGGACAGGGGTGGGTAGAGACCCAGTACTTC. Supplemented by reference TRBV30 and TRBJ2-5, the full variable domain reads SQTIHQWPATLVQPVGSPLSLECTVEGTSNPNLYWYRQAAGRGLQLLFYSVGIGQISSEVPQNLSASRPQDRQFILSSKKLLLSDSGFYLCAWSGQGWVETQYFGPGTRLLVL.

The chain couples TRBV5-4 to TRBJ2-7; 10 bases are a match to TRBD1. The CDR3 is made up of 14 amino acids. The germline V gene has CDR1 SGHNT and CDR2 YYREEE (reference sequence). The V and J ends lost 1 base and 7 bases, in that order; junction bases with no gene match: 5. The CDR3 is CASSLWGTGDEQYF. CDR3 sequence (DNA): TGTGCCAGCAGCTTGTGGGGGACAGGGGATGAGCAGTACTTC.

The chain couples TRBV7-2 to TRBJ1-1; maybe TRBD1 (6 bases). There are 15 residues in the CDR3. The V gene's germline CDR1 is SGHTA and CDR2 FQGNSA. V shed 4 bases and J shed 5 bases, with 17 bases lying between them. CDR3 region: CASSSFGLGATEAFF. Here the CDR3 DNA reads TGTGCCAGCAGCTCCTTCGGTTTGGGGGCAACTGAAGCTTTCTTT.

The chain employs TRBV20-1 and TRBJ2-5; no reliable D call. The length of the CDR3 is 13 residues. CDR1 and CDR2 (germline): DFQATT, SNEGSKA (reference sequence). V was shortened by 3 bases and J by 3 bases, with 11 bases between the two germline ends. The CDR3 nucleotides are TGCAGTGCTAGTTCGGTAGTGAAAGAGACCCAGTACTTC. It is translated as CSASSVVKETQYF.

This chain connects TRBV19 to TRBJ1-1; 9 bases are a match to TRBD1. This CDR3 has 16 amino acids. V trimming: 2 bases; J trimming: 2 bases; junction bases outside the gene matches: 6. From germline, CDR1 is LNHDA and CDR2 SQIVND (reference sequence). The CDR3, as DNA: TGTGCCAGTAGTATACCGCCGGGACAGGGTAACACTGAAGCTTTCTTT. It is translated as CASSIPPGQGNTEAFF.

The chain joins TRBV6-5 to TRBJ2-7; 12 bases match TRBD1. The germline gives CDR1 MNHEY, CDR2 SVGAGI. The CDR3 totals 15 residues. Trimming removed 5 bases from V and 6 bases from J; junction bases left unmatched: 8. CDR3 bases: TGTGCCAGCAGTACGACCGGGACAGGGGGCGCCGAGCAGTACTTC. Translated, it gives CASSTTGTGGAEQYF.

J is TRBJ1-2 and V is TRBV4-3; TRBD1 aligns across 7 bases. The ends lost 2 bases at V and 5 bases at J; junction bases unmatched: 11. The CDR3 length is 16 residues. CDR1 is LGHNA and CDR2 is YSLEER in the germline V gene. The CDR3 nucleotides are TGCGCCAGCAGCCAAATTACGGAGGGGGCCGGTTATGGCTACACCTTC. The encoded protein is CASSQITEGAGYGYTF.

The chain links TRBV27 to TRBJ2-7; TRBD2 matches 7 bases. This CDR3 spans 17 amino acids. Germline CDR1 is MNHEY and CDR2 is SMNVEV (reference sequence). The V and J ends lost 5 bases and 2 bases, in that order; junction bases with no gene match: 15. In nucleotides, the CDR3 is TGTGCCAGCAGTCGATATGCGAGCGGGGAGGGGACCTACGAGCAGTACTTC. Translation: CASSRYASGEGTYEQYF.

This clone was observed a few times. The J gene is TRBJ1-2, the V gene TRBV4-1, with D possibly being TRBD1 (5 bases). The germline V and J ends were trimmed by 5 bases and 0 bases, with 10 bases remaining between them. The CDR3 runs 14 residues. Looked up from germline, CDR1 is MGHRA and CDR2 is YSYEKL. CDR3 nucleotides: TGCGCCAGCAGCTTACGACAGACTAACTATGGCTACACCTTC. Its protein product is CASSLRQTNYGYTF.

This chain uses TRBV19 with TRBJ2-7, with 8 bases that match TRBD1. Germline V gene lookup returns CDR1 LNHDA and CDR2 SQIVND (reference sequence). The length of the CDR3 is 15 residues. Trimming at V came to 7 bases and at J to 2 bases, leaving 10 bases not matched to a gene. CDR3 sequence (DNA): TGTGCCAGTACTCTGACAGGGGTACTACCCTACGAGCAGTACTTC. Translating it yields CASTLTGVLPYEQYF.

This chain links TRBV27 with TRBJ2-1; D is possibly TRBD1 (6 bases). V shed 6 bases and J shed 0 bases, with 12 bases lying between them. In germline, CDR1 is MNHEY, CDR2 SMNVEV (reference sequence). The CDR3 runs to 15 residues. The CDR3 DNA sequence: TGTGCCAGCAGGTGGGACATAGGCTCCTACAATGAGCAGTTCTTC. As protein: CASRWDIGSYNEQFF.

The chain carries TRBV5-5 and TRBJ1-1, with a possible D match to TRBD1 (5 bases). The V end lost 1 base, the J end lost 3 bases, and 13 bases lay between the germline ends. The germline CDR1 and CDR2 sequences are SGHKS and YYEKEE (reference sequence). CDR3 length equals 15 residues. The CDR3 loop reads CASSLLGGGDTEAFF. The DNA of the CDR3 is TGTGCCAGCAGCTTGCTCGGGGGTGGGGACACTGAAGCTTTCTTT.

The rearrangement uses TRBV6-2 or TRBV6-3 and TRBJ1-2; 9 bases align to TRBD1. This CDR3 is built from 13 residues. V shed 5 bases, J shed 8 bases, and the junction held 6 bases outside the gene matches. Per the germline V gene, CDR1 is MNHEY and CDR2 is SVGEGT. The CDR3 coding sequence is TGTGCCAGCAGTCGGGACAGGGTGAGAGGCTACACCTTC. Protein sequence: CASSRDRVRGYTF.

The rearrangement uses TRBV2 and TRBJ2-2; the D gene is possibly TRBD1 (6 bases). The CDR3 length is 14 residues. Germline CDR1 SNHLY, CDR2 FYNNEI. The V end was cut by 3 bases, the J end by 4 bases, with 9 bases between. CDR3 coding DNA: TGTGCCAGCAGTGACCGGACAGCCACCGGGGAGCTGTTTTTT. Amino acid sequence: CASSDRTATGELFF.

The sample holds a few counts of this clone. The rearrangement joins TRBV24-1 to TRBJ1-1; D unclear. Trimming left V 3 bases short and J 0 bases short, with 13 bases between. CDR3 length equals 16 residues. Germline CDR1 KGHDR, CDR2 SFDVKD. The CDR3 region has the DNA TGTGCCACCAGTGATGCCGGACTTGGGATGAACACTGAAGCTTTCTTT. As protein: CATSDAGLGMNTEAFF.

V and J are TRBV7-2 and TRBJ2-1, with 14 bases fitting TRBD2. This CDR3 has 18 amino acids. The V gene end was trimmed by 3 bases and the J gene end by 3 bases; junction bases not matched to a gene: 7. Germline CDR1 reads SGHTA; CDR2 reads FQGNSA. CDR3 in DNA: TGTGCCAGCAGCTTTTGGACTAGCGGGGGGCCCAGCTACAATGAGCAGTTCTTC. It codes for CASSFWTSGGPSYNEQFF.

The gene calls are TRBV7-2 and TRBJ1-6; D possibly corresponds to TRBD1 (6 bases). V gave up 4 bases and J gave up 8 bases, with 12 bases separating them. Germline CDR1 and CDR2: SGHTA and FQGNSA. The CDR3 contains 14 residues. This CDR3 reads CASSSAGAHSPLHF. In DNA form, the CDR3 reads TGTGCCAGCAGCTCAGCGGGGGCGCATTCACCCCTCCACTTT.

CDR3 sequence reads: CASSTTGSRMNTEAFF. The CDR3 DNA follows: TGTGCCAGCAGCACGACAGGATCACGTATGAACACTGAAGCTTTCTTT. This chain links TRBV9 with TRBJ1-1; tentatively, D is TRBD1 (6 bases). The CDR3 has 16 residues. Germline CDR1 and CDR2: SGDLS and YYNGEE. Trimming took 4 bases from V and 0 from J, leaving 16 bases between them.

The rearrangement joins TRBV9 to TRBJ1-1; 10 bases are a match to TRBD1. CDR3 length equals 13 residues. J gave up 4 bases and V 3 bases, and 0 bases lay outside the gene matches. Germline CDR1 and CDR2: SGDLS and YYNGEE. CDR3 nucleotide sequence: TGTGCCAGCAGCGGGACAGGGGGCACTGAAGCTTTCTTT. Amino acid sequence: CASSGTGGTEAFF.

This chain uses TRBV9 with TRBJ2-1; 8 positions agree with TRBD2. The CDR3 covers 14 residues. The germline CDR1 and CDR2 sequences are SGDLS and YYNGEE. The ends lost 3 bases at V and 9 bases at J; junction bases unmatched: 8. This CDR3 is CASSDGGVTTEQFF. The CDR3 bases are TGTGCCAGCAGCGACGGGGGGGTTACAACTGAGCAGTTCTTC.

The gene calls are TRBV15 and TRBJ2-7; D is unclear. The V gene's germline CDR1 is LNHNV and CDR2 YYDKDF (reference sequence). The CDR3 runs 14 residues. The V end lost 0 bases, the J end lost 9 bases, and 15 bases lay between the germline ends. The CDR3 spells CATSRDQVPPTQYF. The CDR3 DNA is TGTGCCACCAGCAGAGATCAGGTGCCTCCTACGCAGTACTTC.

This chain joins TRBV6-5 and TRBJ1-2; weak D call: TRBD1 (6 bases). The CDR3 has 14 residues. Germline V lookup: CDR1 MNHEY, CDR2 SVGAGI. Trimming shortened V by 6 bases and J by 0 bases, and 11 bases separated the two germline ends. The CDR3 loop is CASRMTGSNYGYTF. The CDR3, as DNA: TGTGCCAGCAGAATGACAGGTTCTAACTATGGCTACACCTTC.